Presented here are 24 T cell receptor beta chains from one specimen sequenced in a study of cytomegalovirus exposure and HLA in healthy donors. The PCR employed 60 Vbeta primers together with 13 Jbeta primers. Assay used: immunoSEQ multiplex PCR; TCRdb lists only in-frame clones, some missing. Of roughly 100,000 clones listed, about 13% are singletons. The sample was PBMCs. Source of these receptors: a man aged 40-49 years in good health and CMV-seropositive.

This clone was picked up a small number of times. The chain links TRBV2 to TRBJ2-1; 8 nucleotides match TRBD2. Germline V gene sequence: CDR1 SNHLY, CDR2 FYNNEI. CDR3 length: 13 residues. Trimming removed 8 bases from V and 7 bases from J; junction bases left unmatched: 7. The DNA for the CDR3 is TGTGCCAGCCGTGGGGCGGGAGGTAATGAGCAGTTCTTC. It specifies CASRGAGGNEQFF. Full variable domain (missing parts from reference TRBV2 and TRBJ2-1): EPEVTQTPSHQVTQMGQEVILRCVPISNHLYFYWYRQILGQKVEFLVSFYNNEISEKSEIFDDQFSVERPDGSNFTLKIRSTKLEDSAMYFCASRGAGGNEQFFGPGTRLTVL.

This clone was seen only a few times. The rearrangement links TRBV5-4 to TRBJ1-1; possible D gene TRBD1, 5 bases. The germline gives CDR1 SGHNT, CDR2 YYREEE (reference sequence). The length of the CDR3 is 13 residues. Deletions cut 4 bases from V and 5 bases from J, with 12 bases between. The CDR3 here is CASSPTGLTEAFF. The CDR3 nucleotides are TGTGCCAGCAGCCCAACAGGTTTAACTGAAGCTTTCTTT. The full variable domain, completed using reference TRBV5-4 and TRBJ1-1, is ETGVTQSPTHLIKTRGQQVTLRCSSQSGHNTVSWYQQALGQGPQFIFQYYREEENGRGNFPPRFSGLQFPNYSSELNVNALELDDSALYLCASSPTGLTEAFFGQGTRLTVV.

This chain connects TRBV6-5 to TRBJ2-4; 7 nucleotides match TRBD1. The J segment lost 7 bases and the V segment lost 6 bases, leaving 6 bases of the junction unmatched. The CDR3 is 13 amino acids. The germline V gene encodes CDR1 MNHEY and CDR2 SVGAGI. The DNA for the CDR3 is TGTGCCAGCAGAACGATACAGGGGAACATTCAGTACTTC. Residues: CASRTIQGNIQYF.

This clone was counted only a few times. For the CDR3, the DNA is TGCGCCAGCAGCTGGCCCGGGAGCTCCTACAATGAGCAGTTCTTC. Translation gives CASSWPGSSYNEQFF. The chain couples TRBV4-1 to TRBJ2-1; D might be TRBD2 (6 bases). The germline V gene encodes CDR1 MGHRA and CDR2 YSYEKL. The V end lost 5 bases, the J end lost 0 bases, and 11 bases lay between the germline ends. This CDR3 has 15 amino acids.

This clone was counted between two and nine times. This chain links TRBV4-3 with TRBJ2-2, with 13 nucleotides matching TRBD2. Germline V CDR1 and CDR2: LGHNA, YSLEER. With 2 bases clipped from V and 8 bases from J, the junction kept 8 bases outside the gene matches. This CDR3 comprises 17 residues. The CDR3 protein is CASSQNTGTSGTGELFF. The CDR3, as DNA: TGCGCCAGCAGCCAAAATACCGGGACTAGCGGGACTGGGGAGCTGTTTTTT.

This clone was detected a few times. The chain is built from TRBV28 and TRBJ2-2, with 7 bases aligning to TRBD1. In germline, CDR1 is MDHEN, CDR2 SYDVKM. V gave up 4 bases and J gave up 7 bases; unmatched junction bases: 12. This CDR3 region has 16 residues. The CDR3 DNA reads TGTGCCAGCAGTTCAACCGGACAGGTCCGGGTCGGGGAGCTGTTTTTT. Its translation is CASSSTGQVRVGELFF.

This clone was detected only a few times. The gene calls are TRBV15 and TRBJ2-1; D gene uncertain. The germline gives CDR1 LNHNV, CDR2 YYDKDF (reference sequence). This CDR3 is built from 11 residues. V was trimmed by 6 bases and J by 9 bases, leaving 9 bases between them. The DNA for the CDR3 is TGTGCCACCAGTAAGAGAACTGAGCAGTTCTTC. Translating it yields CATSKRTEQFF.

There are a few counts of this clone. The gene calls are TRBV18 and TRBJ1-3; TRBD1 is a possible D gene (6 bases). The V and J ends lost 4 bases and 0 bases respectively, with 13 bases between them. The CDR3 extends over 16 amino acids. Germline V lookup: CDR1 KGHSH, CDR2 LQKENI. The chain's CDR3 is CASSLSTGTSGNTIYF. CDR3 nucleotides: TGTGCCAGCTCACTCTCGACAGGCACCTCTGGAAACACCATATATTTT.

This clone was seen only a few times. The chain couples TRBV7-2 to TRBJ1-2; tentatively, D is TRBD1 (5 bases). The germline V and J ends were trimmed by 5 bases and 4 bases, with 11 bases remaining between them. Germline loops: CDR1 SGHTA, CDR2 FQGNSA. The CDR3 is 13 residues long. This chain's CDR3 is CASSLQALYGYTF. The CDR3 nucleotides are TGTGCCAGCAGCCTACAGGCACTCTATGGCTACACCTTC.

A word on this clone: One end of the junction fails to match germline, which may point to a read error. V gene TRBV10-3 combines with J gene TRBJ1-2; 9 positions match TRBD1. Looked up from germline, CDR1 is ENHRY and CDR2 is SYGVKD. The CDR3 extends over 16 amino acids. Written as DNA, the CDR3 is TGTGCCAGCAGTTACGTGACTGGGACAGGGACCTATGGCTACACCTTC. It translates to CASSYVTGTGTYGYTF.

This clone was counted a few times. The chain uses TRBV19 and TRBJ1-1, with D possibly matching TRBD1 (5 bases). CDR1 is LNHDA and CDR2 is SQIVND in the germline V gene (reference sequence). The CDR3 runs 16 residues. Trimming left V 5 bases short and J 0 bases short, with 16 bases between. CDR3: CASSVRTRTLNTEAFF. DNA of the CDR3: TGTGCCAGTAGTGTACGGACCCGGACATTGAACACTGAAGCTTTCTTT.

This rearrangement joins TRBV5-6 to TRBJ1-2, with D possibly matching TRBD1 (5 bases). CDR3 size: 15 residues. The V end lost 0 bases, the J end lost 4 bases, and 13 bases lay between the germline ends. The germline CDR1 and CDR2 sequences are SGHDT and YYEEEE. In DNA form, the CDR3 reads TGTGCCAGCAGCTTGGTGCGGGGGGAGGGCTATGGCTACACCTTC. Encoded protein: CASSLVRGEGYGYTF.

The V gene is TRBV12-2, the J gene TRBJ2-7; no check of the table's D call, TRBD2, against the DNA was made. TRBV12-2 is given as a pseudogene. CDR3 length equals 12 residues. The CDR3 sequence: CASRYGSYEQYF. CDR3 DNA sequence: TGTGCAAGTCGGTACGGGAGCTACGAGCAGTACTTC.

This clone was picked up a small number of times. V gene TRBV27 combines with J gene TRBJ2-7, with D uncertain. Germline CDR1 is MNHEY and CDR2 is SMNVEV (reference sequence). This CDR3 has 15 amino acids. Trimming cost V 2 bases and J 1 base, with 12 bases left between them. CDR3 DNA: TGTGCCAGCAGTTTAATCCAGGATTCGTCCTACGAGCAGTACTTC. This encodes CASSLIQDSSYEQYF.

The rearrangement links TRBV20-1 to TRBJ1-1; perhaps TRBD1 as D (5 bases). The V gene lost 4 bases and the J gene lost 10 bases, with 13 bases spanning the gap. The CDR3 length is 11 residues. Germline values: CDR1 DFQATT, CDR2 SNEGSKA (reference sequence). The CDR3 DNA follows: TGCAGTGCTAAGGACAACTCGAGAGCTTTCTTT. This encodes CSAKDNSRAFF.

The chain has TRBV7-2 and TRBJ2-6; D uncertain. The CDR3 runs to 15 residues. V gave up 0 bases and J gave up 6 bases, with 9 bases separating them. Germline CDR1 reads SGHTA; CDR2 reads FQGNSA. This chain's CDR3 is CASSLALGEANVLTF. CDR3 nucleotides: TGTGCCAGCAGCTTAGCCCTCGGAGAGGCCAACGTCCTGACTTTC.

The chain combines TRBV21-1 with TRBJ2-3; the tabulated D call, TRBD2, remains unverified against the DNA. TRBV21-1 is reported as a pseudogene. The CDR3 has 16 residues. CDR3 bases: TGTGCCAGCAGCTACCTTGAGGGCGGGAGCCCAGATACGCAGTATTTT. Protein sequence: CASSYLEGGSPDTQYF.

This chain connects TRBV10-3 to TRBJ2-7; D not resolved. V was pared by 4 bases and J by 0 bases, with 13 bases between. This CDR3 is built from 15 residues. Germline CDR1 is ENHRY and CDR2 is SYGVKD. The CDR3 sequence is CAISAGHSGSYEQYF. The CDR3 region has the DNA TGTGCCATCAGTGCGGGTCATTCGGGCTCCTACGAGCAGTACTTC.

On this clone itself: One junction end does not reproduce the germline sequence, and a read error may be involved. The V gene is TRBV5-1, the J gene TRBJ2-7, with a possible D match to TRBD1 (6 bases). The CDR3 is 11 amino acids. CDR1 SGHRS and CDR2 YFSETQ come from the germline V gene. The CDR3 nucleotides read TGCGCCAGCAGCGCGGAGACAGGAGAGGACTTC. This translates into CASSAETGEDF.

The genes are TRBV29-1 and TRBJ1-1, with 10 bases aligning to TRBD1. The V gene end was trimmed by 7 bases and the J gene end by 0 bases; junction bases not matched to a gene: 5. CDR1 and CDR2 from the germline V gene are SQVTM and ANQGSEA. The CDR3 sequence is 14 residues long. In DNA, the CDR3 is TGCAGCGCCCGACAGGGGGCCATGAACACTGAAGCTTTCTTT. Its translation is CSARQGAMNTEAFF. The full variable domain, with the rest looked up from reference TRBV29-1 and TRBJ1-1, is SAVISQKPSRDICQRGTSLTIQCQVDSQVTMMFWYRQQPGQSLTLIATANQGSEATYESGFVIDKFPISRPNLTFSTLTVSNMSPEDSSIYLCSARQGAMNTEAFFGQGTRLTVV.

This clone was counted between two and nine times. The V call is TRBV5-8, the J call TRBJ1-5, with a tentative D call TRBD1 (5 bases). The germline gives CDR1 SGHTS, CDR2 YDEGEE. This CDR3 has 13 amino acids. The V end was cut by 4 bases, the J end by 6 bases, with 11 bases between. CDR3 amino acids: CASSRAGGQPQHF. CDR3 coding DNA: TGTGCCAGCAGCCGGGCCGGGGGTCAGCCCCAGCATTTT.

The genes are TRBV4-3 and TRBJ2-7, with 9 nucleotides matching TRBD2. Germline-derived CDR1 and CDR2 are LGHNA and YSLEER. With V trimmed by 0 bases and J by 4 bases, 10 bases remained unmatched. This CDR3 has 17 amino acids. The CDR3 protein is CASSQDLAGGPGYEQYF. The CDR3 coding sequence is TGCGCCAGCAGCCAAGACCTCGCGGGAGGGCCGGGGTACGAGCAGTACTTC.

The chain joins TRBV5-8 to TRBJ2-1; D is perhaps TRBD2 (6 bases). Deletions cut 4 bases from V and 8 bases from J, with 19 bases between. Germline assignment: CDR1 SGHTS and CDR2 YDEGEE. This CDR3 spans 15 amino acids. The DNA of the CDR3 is TGTGCCAGCAGCCTTCGCCCCGGGAGAGGGGATGAGCAGTTCTTC. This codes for CASSLRPGRGDEQFF. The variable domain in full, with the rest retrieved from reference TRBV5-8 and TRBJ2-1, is EAGVTQSPTHLIKTRGQQATLRCSPISGHTSVYWYQQALGLGLQFLLWYDEGEERNRGNFPPRFSGRQFPNYSSELNVNALELEDSALYLCASSLRPGRGDEQFFGPGTRLTVL.

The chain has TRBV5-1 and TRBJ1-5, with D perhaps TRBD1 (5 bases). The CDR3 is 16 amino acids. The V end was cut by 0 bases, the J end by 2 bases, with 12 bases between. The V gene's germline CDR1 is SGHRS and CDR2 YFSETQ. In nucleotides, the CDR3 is TGCGCCAGCAGCTTGGAGGGGCCTCTTGGCAATCAGCCCCAGCATTTT. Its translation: CASSLEGPLGNQPQHF.